One sample yielded the 24 T cell receptor beta chains listed below, sequenced in a study of blood T cell repertoires in COVID-19. Measured with immunoSEQ multiplex PCR; TCRdb has only the in-frame clones, and not every one. In the table there are more than 200,000 clones, approximately 89% of which are singletons. Specimen: PBMCs or T cells enriched from blood (not recorded which). The receptors stem from a woman in her twenties or thirties with acute COVID-19.

This chain joins TRBV30 and TRBJ2-4, with a possible D match to TRBD2 (6 bases). V was clipped by 2 bases and J by 3 bases, with 17 bases between them. The CDR3 spans 16 residues. Germline CDR1 is GTSNPN and CDR2 is SVGIG (reference sequence). The CDR3 coding sequence is TGTGCCTGGAGTTTCCGCCGGGGGTTGGGCAAAAACATTCAGTACTTC. Protein: CAWSFRRGLGKNIQYF.

The rearrangement joins TRBV7-2 to TRBJ1-5, with D unresolved. The V and J ends lost 5 bases and 7 bases respectively, with 18 bases between them. The CDR3 has 15 residues. Germline V CDR1 and CDR2: SGHTA, FQGNSA. CDR3 sequence reads: CASSAPEEGGQPQHF. CDR3 DNA sequence: TGTGCCAGCAGCGCCCCCGAGGAGGGTGGGCAGCCCCAGCATTTT.

This clone occurred once. The chain uses TRBV7-9 and TRBJ1-5, with a possible D match to TRBD1 (5 bases). Germline values: CDR1 SEHNR, CDR2 FQNEAQ (reference sequence). The CDR3 covers 12 residues. The V end was cut by 5 bases, the J end by 4 bases, with 6 bases between. The chain's CDR3 is CASSPGNQPQHF. CDR3 bases: TGTGCCAGCAGCCCAGGGAATCAGCCCCAGCATTTT.

This clone was seen only once. Other DNA sequences in the same sample also yield this CDR3. The rearrangement links TRBV5-1 to TRBJ2-1; TRBD2 matches 9 bases. The CDR3 consists of 15 residues. Germline loops: CDR1 SGHRS, CDR2 YFSETQ. Unmatched junction bases numbered 4, after V lost 2 bases and J lost 4 bases. CDR3 nucleotides: TGCGCCAGCAGCTTTAGCGGGGGCCTATACAATGAGCAGTTCTTC. As protein: CASSFSGGLYNEQFF.

A few counts support this clone. The chain links TRBV6-5 to TRBJ1-5, with D possibly TRBD1 on 6 matching bases. The CDR3 is 15 amino acids. Germline V gives CDR1 MNHEY, CDR2 SVGAGI. Trimming pared 7 bases from V and 2 bases from J, leaving 15 bases between. This chain's CDR3 is CASKGRGRGNQPQHF. CDR3 DNA sequence: TGTGCCAGCAAGGGCAGGGGCCGGGGCAATCAGCCCCAGCATTTT.

This chain uses TRBV7-2 with TRBJ1-2; no definite D call. V lost 5 bases to trimming and J lost 6 bases, with 22 bases between them. Germline V lookup: CDR1 SGHTA, CDR2 FQGNSA. This CDR3 has 16 residues. The CDR3 DNA reads TGTGCCAGCAGCCCCCAGCGGCAGCTTAATACTCATGGCTACACCTTC. Residues: CASSPQRQLNTHGYTF.

The CDR3 spells CASSEDRGRGGYTF. CDR3 nucleotide sequence: TGCGCCAGCAGCGAGGACAGGGGGCGCGGTGGCTACACCTTC. This chain connects TRBV10-2 to TRBJ1-2, with 11 bases that match TRBD1. Germline CDR1 reads WSHSY; CDR2 reads SAAADI. V was clipped by 6 bases and J by 7 bases; unmatched bases: 7. This CDR3 is 14 amino acids long.

V is TRBV4-3 and J is TRBJ1-6; 7 positions match TRBD1. After removal of 1 base from V and 4 bases from J, the junction contained 4 bases not matched to a gene. Germline V gene data show CDR1 as LGHNA and CDR2 as YSLEER. The CDR3 totals 16 residues. The CDR3 loop is CASSQGTQGYNSPLHF. DNA of the CDR3: TGCGCCAGCAGCCAAGGTACACAGGGGTATAATTCACCCCTCCACTTT.

This chain uses TRBV18 with TRBJ1-2; perhaps TRBD1 as D (6 bases). CDR3 length: 14 residues. Germline values: CDR1 KGHSH, CDR2 LQKENI. Trimming stripped 3 bases from V and 5 bases from J, with 13 bases between. Here the CDR3 DNA reads TGTGCCAGCTCACCTGGACAGTTGGGGTATGGCTACACCTTC. Amino acid sequence: CASSPGQLGYGYTF.

The chain joins TRBV27 to TRBJ2-1; 10 bases agree with TRBD1. Germline V gene lookup returns CDR1 MNHEY and CDR2 SMNVEV (reference sequence). The CDR3 is 16 amino acids. V shed 8 bases, J shed 6 bases, and the junction held 13 bases outside the gene matches. The CDR3 sequence: CASYFASGQGTNEQFF. The DNA of the CDR3 is TGTGCCAGCTATTTCGCCTCGGGACAGGGGACCAATGAGCAGTTCTTC.

The chain combines TRBV28 with TRBJ1-5; TRBD1 might be the D (5 bases). V lost 6 bases and J lost 0, with 12 bases in between. Germline loops: CDR1 MDHEN, CDR2 SYDVKM. The CDR3 is 15 amino acids. For the CDR3, the DNA is TGTGCCAGCAGCACAGACAGTTATAGCAATCAGCCCCAGCATTTT. Its protein is CASSTDSYSNQPQHF.

The CDR3 bases are TGCGCCAGCAGCCACCCCAGGACAGGGGAGCCCTATGGCTACACCTTC. It encodes CASSHPRTGEPYGYTF. This chain connects TRBV4-1 to TRBJ1-2, with 9 bases that match TRBD1. Germline V CDR1 and CDR2: MGHRA, YSYEKL. This CDR3 spans 16 amino acids. V shed 3 bases, J shed 4 bases, and the junction held 9 bases outside the gene matches.

The V and J genes are TRBV19 and TRBJ1-1; D perhaps matches TRBD1 (5 bases). Germline CDR1 is LNHDA and CDR2 is SQIVND (reference sequence). This CDR3 has 14 amino acids. The ends were cut back, 3 bases at V and 5 bases at J, with 13 bases in the middle. The CDR3 DNA reads TGTGCCAGTAGTATTACCAGCGGGGCGACTGAAGCTTTCTTT. It specifies CASSITSGATEAFF.

The chain recombines TRBV4-2 with TRBJ2-3, with 9 bases identical to TRBD2. The CDR3 totals 17 residues. The ends lost 1 base at V and 5 bases at J; junction bases unmatched: 10. Germline CDR1 reads LGHNA; CDR2 reads YNFKEQ. The chain's CDR3 is CASSQGGAGGLVDTQYF. CDR3 in DNA: TGTGCCAGCAGCCAAGGGGGAGCGGGGGGCCTTGTAGATACGCAGTATTTT.

In its sample, this clone was seen a few times. V gene TRBV10-2 combines with J gene TRBJ1-2; 12 positions agree with TRBD1. Germline CDR1 WSHSY, CDR2 SAAADI. The CDR3 loop spans 16 amino acids. V shed 7 bases and J 2 bases; nucleotides not matched to a gene: 8. The CDR3 sequence is CASTLSGQGANYGYTF. CDR3 in DNA: TGCGCCAGCACCCTATCGGGACAGGGGGCCAACTATGGCTACACCTTC.

V gene TRBV29-1 combines with J gene TRBJ2-2; 7 bases fit TRBD2. The CDR3 extends over 13 amino acids. Germline V gene sequence: CDR1 SQVTM, CDR2 ANQGSEA. After removal of 4 bases from V and 5 bases from J, the junction contained 4 bases not matched to a gene. This chain's CDR3 is CSVVQGGTGELFF. CDR3 coding DNA: TGCAGCGTTGTTCAGGGAGGGACCGGGGAGCTGTTTTTT.

This chain uses TRBV7-6 with TRBJ1-5; D remains unclear. In germline, CDR1 is SGHVS, CDR2 FNYEAQ. Trimming removed 2 bases at V and 5 bases at J, with 13 bases between. This CDR3 is built from 15 residues. The CDR3 here is CASSLLAGGDQPQHF. The CDR3, as DNA: TGTGCCAGCAGCTTATTGGCCGGCGGCGATCAGCCCCAGCATTTT. Using reference TRBV7-6 and TRBJ1-5 for the parts outside the CDR3, the full variable domain is GAGVSQSPRYKVTKRGQDVALRCDPISGHVSLYWYRQALGQGPEFLTYFNYEAQQDKSGLPNDRFSAERPEGSISTLTIQRTEQRDSAMYRCASSLLAGGDQPQHFGDGTRLSIL.

The V call is TRBV2, the J call TRBJ1-5; 7 bases are shared with TRBD1. V was pared by 8 bases and J by 5 bases, with 6 bases of the junction left unmatched. The V gene's germline CDR1 is SNHLY and CDR2 FYNNEI. CDR3 size: 13 residues. CDR3 residues: CASGRDRDQPQHF. CDR3 nucleotide sequence: TGTGCCAGCGGCCGGGACAGAGATCAGCCCCAGCATTTT.

The CDR3: CASSESTPGNIQYF. Here the CDR3 DNA reads TGCGCCAGCAGTGAGTCGACTCCGGGAAACATTCAGTACTTC. This chain uses TRBV10-2 with TRBJ2-4; D gene unclear. The CDR3 totals 14 residues. The germline V gene encodes CDR1 WSHSY and CDR2 SAAADI. Trimming stripped 0 bases from V and 6 bases from J, with 9 bases between.

The table lists this clone with a count of one. The genes are TRBV11-2 and TRBJ1-5; 7 bases are a match to TRBD1. This CDR3 has 15 amino acids. With 1 base clipped from V and 2 bases from J, the junction kept 2 bases outside the gene matches. Germline values: CDR1 SGHAT, CDR2 FQNNGV. The CDR3, as DNA: TGTGCCAGCAGCTTAGGACAGGGAGGCAATCAGCCCCAGCATTTT. This codes for CASSLGQGGNQPQHF.

The genes are TRBV9 and TRBJ1-3; TRBD1 aligns across 7 bases. The length of the CDR3 is 17 residues. Germline CDR1 is SGDLS and CDR2 is YYNGEE. The J segment lost 1 base and the V segment lost 0 bases, leaving 7 bases of the junction unmatched. The CDR3 bases are TGTGCCAGCAGCGTAGCTACTGGGGGACAGTCTGGAAACACCATATATTTT. Its translation is CASSVATGGQSGNTIYF.

This rearrangement joins TRBV27 to TRBJ1-6, with 8 bases lining up with TRBD1. The ends lost 6 bases at V and 6 bases at J; junction bases unmatched: 4. CDR1 is MNHEY, CDR2 SMNVEV, per germline (reference sequence). The CDR3 spans 14 residues. This CDR3 is CASSLQGGNSPLHF. Written as DNA, the CDR3 is TGTGCCAGCAGCTTACAGGGGGGTAATTCACCCCTCCACTTT.

This clone is a singleton in its sample. The V gene is TRBV2, the J gene TRBJ1-5; a weak D match, TRBD1 (6 bases). The CDR3 extends over 14 amino acids. V lost 11 bases and J 4 bases, leaving 18 bases between the germline ends. Germline V gene data show CDR1 as SNHLY and CDR2 as FYNNEI. The CDR3 region has the DNA TGTGCCGTAGACGGGGACAAGTCGAATCAGCCCCAGCATTTT. Translated: CAVDGDKSNQPQHF.

The chain links TRBV7-2 to TRBJ2-3, with 10 bases that match TRBD2. The CDR3 runs 16 residues. Germline loops: CDR1 SGHTA, CDR2 FQGNSA. The V segment lost 3 bases and the J segment 1 base; nucleotides outside the gene matches: 4. CDR3 loop: CASSFYGTSGTDTQYF. CDR3 nucleotides: TGTGCCAGCAGCTTTTACGGGACTAGCGGCACAGATACGCAGTATTTT.